The entry below gives a single T cell receptor beta chain sequence along with its context. As yet, its antigen is unknown. This sample stems from a study of graft-versus-host responses after intestinal transplantation. Study as a whole: Recipients had transplants, and these were multivisceral, liver-intestinal, or isolated intestinal. Every one of the recipients received anti-thymocyte globulin induction and afterwards took tacrolimus and steroids for approximately three years.

Lymphocytes (intraepithelial and lamina propria) were released by processing the graft tissue. This CDR3 is 13 amino acids long. Germline CDR1 is SGHRS and CDR2 is YFSETQ. Unmatched junction bases numbered 9, after V lost 6 bases and J lost 7 bases. Profiling relied on immunoSEQ multiplex PCR, and the TCRdb table lists in-frame clones only, not all of them. The sample consists of around 16,000 clones, under 85% of them appearing once. Findings and caveats of the study: In patients with graft-donor T cell macrochimerism, allograft graft-versus-host to host-versus-graft clonal ratios were high. GvH clones occurred in recipient marrow; some first appeared in ileum or blood.

The sample in question was ileum tissue, obtained roughly 450 days after intestinal transplant. This sequence originates from a human patient who received an intestinal transplant, so some T cells may come from the graft donor. V and J are TRBV5-1 and TRBJ1-2; 7 bases map to TRBD1. In DNA, the CDR3 is TGCGCCAGCACCCCAGAGGGGGCAGGTGGCTACACCTTC. This gives the protein CASTPEGAGGYTF.